This TCR beta chain was obtained from a study of blood T cell repertoires in COVID-19. TCRdb's table, derived via immunoSEQ multiplex PCR, lists solely in-frame clones and lacks some. Of a few hundred thousand clones listed, 88% are singletons. V was pared by 4 bases and J by 9 bases, with 17 bases between. The CDR3 loop spans 15 amino acids. Germline lookup yields CDR1 SGDLS and CDR2 YYNGEE. Sequenced input: peripheral blood. The V call is TRBV9, the J call TRBJ1-6, with D possibly TRBD1 on 6 matching bases. This clonotype originated in a woman under 40 with acute or convalescent COVID-19. CDR3 DNA: TGTGCCAGCAGCCCCCCGGGGGGCTTGGGTTCACCCCTCCACTTT. As protein: CASSPPGGLGSPLHF.